The 2 T cell receptor beta chains listed next were all sequenced from one sample in a study of T cell repertoires in cytomegalovirus infection (dated 2019 in TCRdb). These receptors' targets are unknown. The sample's treatment or condition label is to be understood as: in vitro stimulation with specific CMV peptide epitopes to enrich CMV-specific T cells. Sequencing used an Illumina HiSeq 1500. TCRdb ran its own pipeline on the public reads, namely fastp trimming at Q25 and MiXCR clone calling, and kept in-frame beta chains. Rows with one shared CDR3 protein collapse into an entry with the most common genes and DNA. The sample table lists some 900,000 distinct CDR3 sequences, approximately 32% of them with a count of one. Together, the top ten hold 12% of the sample. The sequencing used cultured CD8+ T cells from PBMCs, collected from culture after CMV antigen stimulation. All receptors derive from a human donor in good health (CMV status not recorded). Some clones in this sample may be carry-over from other donors' samples.

The chain joins TRBV2 to TRBJ2-1; D uncertain. The germline V and J ends were trimmed by 10 bases and 7 bases, with 8 bases remaining between them. There are 10 residues in the CDR3. Germline CDR1 reads SNHLY; CDR2 reads FYNNEI. CDR3 in amino acids: CATVTNEQFF. The CDR3, as DNA: TGTGCCACAGTTACGAATGAGCAGTTCTTC.

The chain links TRBV7-9 to TRBJ2-1, with D unclear. This CDR3 is 14 amino acids long. With 4 bases removed from V and 5 bases from J, the gap between germline ends came to 12 bases. Looked up from germline, CDR1 is SEHNR and CDR2 is FQNEAQ (reference sequence). CDR3 amino acids: CASSSASEDNEQFF. DNA of the CDR3: TGTGCCAGCAGCTCGGCCTCTGAGGACAATGAGCAGTTCTTC.